This is a list of T cell receptor beta chains from one sample in a study of T cells after yellow fever vaccination. Using its own MiXCR run on the 5' RACE reads, TCRdb lists one record per CDR3 protein. The sample carries around 120,000 distinct CDR3 sequences, roughly 15% recorded once. Sequenced material: CD8+ T cells sorted from PBMCs, taken 5 days after the yellow fever booster vaccination. The origin of the receptors is a man in his late teens or twenties who received the YFV17D yellow fever vaccine. The CDR3 runs from the conserved cysteine through the conserved F or W. The D gene is left open where the match is weak. Rows may omit the clone size; those that give it use once, few, many or a size class.

cdr3_nt: TGCGCCAGCAGCAACCTTGGGCGGGGTGAAACCAATGAGCAGTTCTTC; cdr3_aa: CASSNLGRGETNEQFF; j_call: TRBJ2-1; d_call: .; clone_size: few; v_call: TRBV4-1
cdr3_nt: TGTGCCAGCAGCCACCCTAGCCGAAACTACGAGCAGTACTTC; cdr3_aa: CASSHPSRNYEQYF; j_call: TRBJ2-7; d_call: .; clone_size: few; v_call: TRBV7-9
cdr3_nt: TGTGCCAGCAGCCAACTACGGGACATCAACAATGAGCAGTTCTTC; cdr3_aa: CASSQLRDINNEQFF; j_call: TRBJ2-1; d_call: .; clone_size: .; v_call: TRBV14
cdr3_nt: TGTGCCAGCAGCTTAGGGGCTCGACTGGGGGCGGGGGATCAAGAGACCCAGTACTTC; cdr3_aa: CASSLGARLGAGDQETQYF; j_call: TRBJ2-5; d_call: .; clone_size: few; v_call: TRBV11-2
cdr3_nt: TGCGCCAGCAGCCAAGACCCCCTACAGGGCTCCTACGAGCAGTACTTC; cdr3_aa: CASSQDPLQGSYEQYF; j_call: TRBJ2-7; d_call: .; clone_size: .; v_call: TRBV4-1
cdr3_nt: TGTGCCAGCAGCTATCGCCCTGGAGGGAACACTGAAGCTTTCTTT; cdr3_aa: CASSYRPGGNTEAFF; j_call: TRBJ1-1; d_call: .; clone_size: few; v_call: TRBV7-9
cdr3_nt: TGTGCCAGCAGCCCCCGTCCCCCCCACACCCAAGGACGAGGTCACGAGCAGTACTTC; cdr3_aa: CASSPRPPHTQGRGHEQYF; j_call: TRBJ2-7; d_call: .; clone_size: .; v_call: TRBV7-2
cdr3_nt: TGTGCCAGCAGTTTATGGGGGGTCGAAGAGACCCAGTACTTC; cdr3_aa: CASSLWGVEETQYF; j_call: TRBJ2-5; d_call: .; clone_size: .; v_call: TRBV28
cdr3_nt: TGTGCCAGCAGCTTGGGAGAAGCCAAAAACATTCAGTACTTC; cdr3_aa: CASSLGEAKNIQYF; j_call: TRBJ2-4; d_call: .; clone_size: .; v_call: TRBV5-6
cdr3_nt: TGCGCCAGCAGCCCAGACAGGGGTTCCGGGGAGCTGTTTTTT; cdr3_aa: CASSPDRGSGELFF; j_call: TRBJ2-2; d_call: TRBD1; clone_size: .; v_call: TRBV4-3
cdr3_nt: TGTGCCAGCAGCTGGGAAGGTAGCCGGGACTTCTCCTACAATGAGCAGTTCTTC; cdr3_aa: CASSWEGSRDFSYNEQFF; j_call: TRBJ2-1; d_call: .; clone_size: few; v_call: TRBV5-6
cdr3_nt: TGTGCCAGCAGGTCTTCCGATCTCTCTGGGGCCAACGTCCTGACTTTC; cdr3_aa: CASRSSDLSGANVLTF; j_call: TRBJ2-6; d_call: .; clone_size: .; v_call: TRBV3-1
cdr3_nt: TGTGCCAGCAGCCAGGGGGGTACGCAGTATTTT; cdr3_aa: CASSQGGTQYF; j_call: TRBJ2-3; d_call: .; clone_size: .; v_call: TRBV3-1
cdr3_nt: TGTGCCAGCAGCTTAGGCAGCCTTCAAGAGACCCAGTACTTC; cdr3_aa: CASSLGSLQETQYF; j_call: TRBJ2-5; d_call: .; clone_size: few; v_call: TRBV11-2
cdr3_nt: TGTGCCAGTAGTATCGGGGTGTACAATGAGCAGTTCTTC; cdr3_aa: CASSIGVYNEQFF; j_call: TRBJ2-1; d_call: .; clone_size: .; v_call: TRBV19
cdr3_nt: TGTGCCAGCAGTTACTCGAACCGGAATAACTATGGCTACACCTTC; cdr3_aa: CASSYSNRNNYGYTF; j_call: TRBJ1-2; d_call: .; clone_size: .; v_call: TRBV6-6
cdr3_nt: TGTGCCAGCAGTGAAGCGGTATATTCCTATGAGCAGTTCTTC; cdr3_aa: CASSEAVYSYEQFF; j_call: TRBJ2-1; d_call: .; clone_size: many; v_call: TRBV25-1
cdr3_nt: TGTGCCAGCAGTTACTCGCAGGACAGTATCACCGGGGAGCTGTTTTTT; cdr3_aa: CASSYSQDSITGELFF; j_call: TRBJ2-2; d_call: .; clone_size: few; v_call: TRBV6-2/TRBV6-3
cdr3_nt: TGTGCCAGCATCTTCAGCGGGTTAACCGGGGAGCTGTTTTTT; cdr3_aa: CASIFSGLTGELFF; j_call: TRBJ2-2; d_call: .; clone_size: few; v_call: TRBV12-3/TRBV12-4